This T cell receptor beta chain was observed in a study of blood T cell repertoires in COVID-19. About the study: T cells, B-cell-depleted T cells, or PBMCs provided the cDNA or gDNA that served as material.

This clone was detected only once. CDR3 length equals 15 residues. Between the trimmed V and J ends, which lost 5 bases and 1 base, there was a span of 14 bases. Looked up from germline, CDR1 is SGHVS and CDR2 is FNYEAQ. In the original analysis: Nucleated cell counts were estimated from reference gene primer amplification. TCRdb keeps only in-frame clones here, not all; method: immunoSEQ multiplex PCR. The V and J calls and clone size were taken over from that table, and D and trimming were inferred from the DNA. The top ten hold approximately 24% of the sample, which has some 88,000 clones, roughly three quarters seen once.

The clonotype originates from a human donor in a cohort sampled during active COVID-19. The specimen was peripheral blood. V and J are TRBV7-6 and TRBJ1-1; possible D gene TRBD1, 6 bases. DNA of the CDR3: TGTGCCAGCAGCCCATCACAGGGCCCGAACACTGAAGCTTTCTTT. Translated, it gives CASSPSQGPNTEAFF.